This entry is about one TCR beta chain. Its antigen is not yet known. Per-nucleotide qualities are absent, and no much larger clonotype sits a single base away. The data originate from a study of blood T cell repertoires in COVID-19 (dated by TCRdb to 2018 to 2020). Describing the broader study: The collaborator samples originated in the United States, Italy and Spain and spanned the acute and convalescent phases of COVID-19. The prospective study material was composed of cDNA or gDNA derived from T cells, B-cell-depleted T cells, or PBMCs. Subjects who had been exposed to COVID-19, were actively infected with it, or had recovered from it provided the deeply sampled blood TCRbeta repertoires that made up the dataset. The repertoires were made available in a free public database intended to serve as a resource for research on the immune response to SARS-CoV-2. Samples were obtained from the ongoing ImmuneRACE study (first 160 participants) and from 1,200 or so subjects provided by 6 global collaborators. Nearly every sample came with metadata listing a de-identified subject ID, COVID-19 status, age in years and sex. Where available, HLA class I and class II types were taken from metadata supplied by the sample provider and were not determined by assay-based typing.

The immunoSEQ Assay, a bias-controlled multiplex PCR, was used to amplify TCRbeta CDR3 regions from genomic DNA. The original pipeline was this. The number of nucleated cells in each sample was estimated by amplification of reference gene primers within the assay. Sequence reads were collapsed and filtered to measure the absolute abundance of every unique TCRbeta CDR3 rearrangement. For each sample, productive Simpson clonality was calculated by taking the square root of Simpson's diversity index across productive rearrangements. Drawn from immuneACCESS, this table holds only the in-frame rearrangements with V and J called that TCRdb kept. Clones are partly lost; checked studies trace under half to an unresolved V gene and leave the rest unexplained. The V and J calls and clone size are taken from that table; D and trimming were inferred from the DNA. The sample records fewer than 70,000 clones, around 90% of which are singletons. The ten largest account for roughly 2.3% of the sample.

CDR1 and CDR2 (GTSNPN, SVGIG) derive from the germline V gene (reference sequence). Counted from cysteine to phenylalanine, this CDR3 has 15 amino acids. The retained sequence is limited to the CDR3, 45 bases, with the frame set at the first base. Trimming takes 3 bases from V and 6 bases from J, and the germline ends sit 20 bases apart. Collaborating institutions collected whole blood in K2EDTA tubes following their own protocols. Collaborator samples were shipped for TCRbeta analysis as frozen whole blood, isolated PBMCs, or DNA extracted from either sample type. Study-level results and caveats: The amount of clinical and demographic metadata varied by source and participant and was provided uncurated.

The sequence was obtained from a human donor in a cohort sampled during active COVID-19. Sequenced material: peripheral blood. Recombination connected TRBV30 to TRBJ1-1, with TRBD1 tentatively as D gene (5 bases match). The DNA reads TGTGCCTGGAGCGCCCTAACAGGTCTTACTTCTGAAGCTTTCTTT. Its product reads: CAWSALTGLTSEAFF. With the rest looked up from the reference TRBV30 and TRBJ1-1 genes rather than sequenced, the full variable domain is SQTIHQWPATLVQPVGSPLSLECTVEGTSNPNLYWYRQAAGRGLQLLFYSVGIGQISSEVPQNLSASRPQDRQFILSSKKLLLSDSGFYLCAWSALTGLTSEAFFGQGTRLTVV.